What follows is one T cell receptor (beta chain) and its context. Libraries were prepared by immunoSEQ multiplex PCR; TCRdb keeps only in-frame clonotypes and omits some of them. The sample shows approximately 12,000 clones, 60% to 80% of them seen only once. The record originates from a study of cytotoxic CD8 clonotypes in ibrutinib-treated CLL. The CDR3 is 15 amino acids. Germline trimming cut 3 bases from V and 1 base from J; bases unmatched to any gene: 1. Germline V gives CDR1 SGHAT, CDR2 FQNNGV. Approximately 2.2 micrograms of genomic DNA came from cryopreserved PBMCs for TCR beta libraries. The TCR was taken from a human donor with chronic lymphocytic leukemia. The material sequenced was PBMCs, taken before ibrutinib treatment. The genes are TRBV11-2 and TRBJ1-5; 9 positions agree with TRBD1. The CDR3 nucleotides are TGTGCCAGCAGCTTGGGACAGGGAAGCAATCAGCCCCAGCATTTT. Protein: CASSLGQGSNQPQHF.